The 21 T cell receptor beta chains below all came from one sample that was sequenced in a study of blood T cells in healthy people across ages. Sample-barcoded 5' priming and a J-beta primer mix drove a second PCR of roughly 7 to 11 cycles. MiXCR, run by TCRdb on the 5' RACE reads, gives a single entry per CDR3 protein. The sample lists under 1 million distinct CDR3 sequences, approximately 44% occurring once. The sequencing sample was made of blood. The source of these receptors is a man aged 55 to 70 in good health.

The gene calls are TRBV28 and TRBJ2-7; D might be TRBD1 (5 bases). Trimming left V 6 bases short and J 4 bases short, with 22 bases between. The CDR3 sequence is 16 residues long. CDR1 and CDR2 from the germline V gene are MDHEN and SYDVKM. The CDR3 protein is CASSPPRGNGYYEQYF. The CDR3 region has the DNA TGTGCCAGCAGCCCTCCAAGGGGTAATGGTTATTACGAGCAGTACTTC.

This clonotype was detected only a few times. The V and J genes are TRBV12-3 or TRBV12-4 and TRBJ2-5; 7 nucleotides line up with TRBD2. The DNA end lines up better with TRBJ2-7; the J call may be wrong. CDR3 length: 13 residues. CDR3 sequence: CASSASGGYEQYF. The DNA for the CDR3 is TGTGCCAGCAGCGCATCGGGGGGCTACGAGCAGTACTTC.

The chain is built from TRBV7-2 and TRBJ2-2; D is ambiguous. The CDR3 extends over 12 amino acids. The germline V gene has CDR1 SGHTA and CDR2 FQGNSA. Written as DNA, the CDR3 is TGTGCAGAGCGCGCGAACACCGGGGAGCTGTTTTTT. Residues: CAERANTGELFF.

Details on this clonotype: The junction shows a germline mismatch at one end, possibly a read error. The gene calls are TRBV6-5 and TRBJ1-4, with D unresolved. The CDR3 has 14 residues. CDR1 and CDR2 from the germline V gene are MNHEY and SVGAGI. The CDR3 coding sequence is TGTGCCAGCGGTTACGCTTCAACTAATGAAAAACTGTTTTTT. Translation: CASGYASTNEKLFF.

The CDR3 loop reads CASSAPTGEGNYGYTF. CDR3 nucleotide sequence: TGTGCCAGCAGCGCCCCGACAGGAGAGGGAAACTATGGCTACACCTTC. The chain employs TRBV9 and TRBJ1-2, with D maybe TRBD1 (6 bases). The CDR3 totals 16 residues. CDR1 is SGDLS and CDR2 is YYNGEE in the germline V gene. The V end lost 3 bases, the J end lost 2 bases, and 17 bases lay between the germline ends.

This chain connects TRBV20-1 to TRBJ1-2; no definite D call. V lost 0 bases to trimming and J lost 4 bases, with 12 bases between them. Per germline, CDR1 DFQATT and CDR2 SNEGSKA (reference sequence). The CDR3 extends over 14 amino acids. CDR3 sequence: CSARDRSLPYGYTF. The CDR3 coding sequence is TGCAGTGCTAGAGATAGGAGTCTTCCCTATGGCTACACCTTC.

The V gene is TRBV4-3, the J gene TRBJ1-1; D gene uncertain. V was clipped by 0 bases and J by 8 bases, with 7 bases between them. Per germline, CDR1 LGHNA and CDR2 YSLEER. The CDR3 is 12 residues long. CDR3 amino acids: CASSQDASEAFF. As DNA, the CDR3 is TGCGCCAGCAGCCAAGATGCCAGCGAAGCTTTCTTT.

The chain uses TRBV6-6 and TRBJ1-5, with unresolved D. CDR1 is MNHNY, CDR2 SVGAGI, per germline (reference sequence). The CDR3 loop spans 15 amino acids. V was pared by 6 bases and J by 5 bases, with 17 bases between. The CDR3 nucleotides read TGTGCCAGCAGCTTCCCCTCCCAAGGCGATCAGCCCCAGCATTTT. This translates into CASSFPSQGDQPQHF.

This chain connects TRBV24-1 to TRBJ2-1; D gene ambiguous. Trimming removed 5 bases from V and 5 bases from J, with 9 bases in between. In germline, CDR1 is KGHDR, CDR2 SFDVKD. The CDR3 runs 13 residues. DNA of the CDR3: TGTGCCACCAGTGTTGAGCCCCACAATGAGCAGTTCTTC. It specifies CATSVEPHNEQFF.

The chain has TRBV18 and TRBJ2-1; D is unclear. The J call may be wrong; the DNA end is better matched by TRBJ2-7. The CDR3 covers 12 residues. Germline CDR1 KGHSH, CDR2 LQKENI. CDR3 loop: CASSPSYNEQYF. CDR3 sequence (DNA): TGTGCCAGCTCACCCTCCTACAATGAGCAGTACTTC.

The V gene is TRBV6-6, the J gene TRBJ2-3, with 9 bases that match TRBD2. The CDR3 consists of 13 residues. J gave up 6 bases and V 9 bases, and 7 bases lay outside the gene matches. Germline assignment: CDR1 MNHNY and CDR2 SVGAGI (reference sequence). The CDR3 sequence is CASYLAGTDTQYF. For the CDR3, the DNA is TGTGCCAGTTACCTAGCGGGGACGGATACGCAGTATTTT.

V gene TRBV3-1 combines with J gene TRBJ2-1; possibly TRBD2 for D (6 bases). This CDR3 has 16 amino acids. V lost 0 bases to trimming and J lost 0 bases, with 9 bases between them. Germline CDR1 and CDR2: LGHDT and YNNKEL (reference sequence). The CDR3 DNA follows: TGTGCCAGCAGCCAAGAACGGGGACTCTCCTACAATGAGCAGTTCTTC. Translating it yields CASSQERGLSYNEQFF.

The chain links TRBV29-1 to TRBJ1-1, with 7 bases lining up with TRBD1. CDR1 and CDR2 from the germline V gene are SQVTM and ANQGSEA. The CDR3 has 13 residues. Unmatched junction bases numbered 5, after V lost 5 bases and J lost 2 bases. CDR3 region: CSVKTGFNTEAFF. In DNA, the CDR3 is TGCAGCGTTAAGACAGGGTTTAACACTGAAGCTTTCTTT.

This clonotype was observed a handful of times. The V gene is TRBV7-8, the J gene TRBJ1-1; possibly TRBD1 for D (5 bases). The CDR3 has 14 residues. Germline V gene lookup returns CDR1 SGHVS and CDR2 FQNEAQ. Trimming took 5 bases from V and 4 from J, leaving 14 bases between them. CDR3: CASSARNGGTEAFF. The CDR3 DNA is TGTGCCAGCAGCGCCCGCAATGGGGGCACTGAAGCTTTCTTT.

Here the CDR3 reads CASGRNRGTYEQYF. CDR3 bases: TGTGCTAGTGGCCGCAACAGGGGGACCTACGAGCAGTACTTC. The genes are TRBV12-5 and TRBJ2-7; 8 bases are a match to TRBD1. The CDR3 sequence is 14 residues long. CDR1 LGHNT and CDR2 FRNRAP come from the germline V gene. V was pared by 6 bases and J by 2 bases, with 6 bases of the junction left unmatched. Looking up the rest from reference TRBV12-5 and TRBJ2-7 gives the full variable domain: DARVTQTPRHKVTEMGQEVTMRCQPILGHNTVFWYRQTMMQGLELLAYFRNRAPLDDSGMPKDRFSAEMPDATLATLKIQPSEPRDSAVYFCASGRNRGTYEQYFGPGTRLTVT.

There are a few counts of this clonotype. V and J are TRBV7-8 and TRBJ2-4; a possible D gene is TRBD1 (5 bases). The J call is doubtful: the DNA matches TRBJ2-7 better. The CDR3 length is 14 residues. The V gene's germline CDR1 is SGHVS and CDR2 FQNEAQ. The DNA for the CDR3 is TGTGCCAGCAGGGTCAAAGGGGATCATGGCGAGCAGTACTTC. It is translated as CASRVKGDHGEQYF.

The CDR3 loop is CATSDLFTGRAFF. CDR3 DNA sequence: TGTGCCACCAGTGATTTGTTTACAGGGAGAGCTTTCTTT. The rearrangement uses TRBV24-1 and TRBJ1-1, with D maybe TRBD1 (6 bases). This CDR3 region has 13 residues. V lost 0 bases, J lost 10 bases, and 11 bases lay in between. Germline CDR1 reads KGHDR; CDR2 reads SFDVKD.

This clonotype has just a few counts. The CDR3 nucleotides read TGTGCCAGCAGCTTAGTCGGCGGGGGCCTTTCCGACGAGCAGTACTTC. Amino acid sequence: CASSLVGGGLSDEQYF. The chain recombines TRBV7-2 with TRBJ2-7; a possible D gene is TRBD2 (7 bases). Germline V lookup: CDR1 SGHTA, CDR2 FQGNSA. Between the trimmed V and J ends, which lost 1 base and 5 bases, there was a span of 18 bases. The CDR3 extends over 16 amino acids.

Points on this clonotype: A junction end diverges from the germline sequence, so it may reflect a read error. V and J are TRBV6-2 or TRBV6-3 and TRBJ2-7; maybe TRBD2 (7 bases). Germline V gene lookup returns CDR1 MNHEY and CDR2 SVGEGT. This CDR3 has 15 amino acids. The CDR3 loop is CASSNSGGPPYEQYF. The CDR3 DNA is TGTGCCAGCAGTAACTCCGGGGGGCCCCCCTACGAGCAGTACTTC.

About this clonotype itself: The junction departs from germline at one end; a sequencing error may be responsible. The V and J genes are TRBV5-6 and TRBJ1-1; D is possibly TRBD1 (5 bases). The CDR3 contains 15 residues. Germline CDR1 reads SGHDT; CDR2 reads YYEEEE. The CDR3 coding sequence is TGTGCCAGCAGCCTGGATACAGGATTGAACGCTGAAGCTTTCTTT. As protein: CASSLDTGLNAEAFF. The variable domain in full, with the rest retrieved from reference TRBV5-6 and TRBJ1-1, is DAGVTQSPTHLIKTRGQQVTLRCSPKSGHDTVSWYQQALGQGPQFIFQYYEEEERQRGNFPDRFSGHQFPNYSSELNVNALLLGDSALYLCASSLDTGLNAEAFFGQGTRLTVV.

The CDR3 DNA follows: TGCGCCAGCAGCTTAACAGGGGTTGATGAGCAGTTCTTC. The encoded protein is CASSLTGVDEQFF. The rearrangement links TRBV5-1 to TRBJ2-1; 7 nucleotides line up with TRBD1. The CDR3 extends over 13 amino acids. J was trimmed by 8 bases and V by 2 bases; bases with no gene match: 4. Germline V CDR1 and CDR2: SGHRS, YFSETQ. The whole variable domain, filled in from reference TRBV5-1 and TRBJ2-1, reads KAGVTQTPRYLIKTRGQQVTLSCSPISGHRSVSWYQQTPGQGLQFLFEYFSETQRNKGNFPGRFSGRQFSNSRSEMNVSTLELGDSALYLCASSLTGVDEQFFGPGTRLTVL.